This passage covers 28 T cell receptor beta chains from one sample sequenced in a study of glioma-infiltrating T cells after dendritic cell vaccination (dated by TCRdb to about 2016). Library preparation was by the immunoSEQ multiplex PCR assay. TCRdb mirrors the immuneACCESS table, restricted to in-frame sequences. Some clones are absent from its copies; in checked studies, under half trace to an unresolved V gene, and the reason for the others is unknown. The sample profile shows 90,000 to 140,000 clones; around 90% of them were found once. 2.7% of the sample belongs to the ten largest clones. According to the study, the label for this sample's time point signals: after dendritic cell vaccination, including at tumor progression/relapse. This material consisted of blood, taken after dendritic cell vaccination. All receptors come from a human donor with glioblastoma.

The chain combines TRBV5-1 with TRBJ2-2; 10 bases are a match to TRBD2. The CDR3 extends over 15 amino acids. The ends lost 4 bases at V and 4 bases at J; junction bases unmatched: 4. The germline V gene encodes CDR1 SGHRS and CDR2 YFSETQ. CDR3 sequence reads: CASSPGTSVTGELFF. DNA of the CDR3: TGCGCCAGCAGCCCGGGGACTAGCGTCACCGGGGAGCTGTTTTTT. Complete variable domain (other parts from reference TRBV5-1 and TRBJ2-2): KAGVTQTPRYLIKTRGQQVTLSCSPISGHRSVSWYQQTPGQGLQFLFEYFSETQRNKGNFPGRFSGRQFSNSRSEMNVSTLELGDSALYLCASSPGTSVTGELFFGEGSRLTVL.

The chain recombines TRBV10-3 with TRBJ2-7; 9 bases agree with TRBD2. The CDR3 is 15 residues long. Germline V gene data show CDR1 as ENHRY and CDR2 as SYGVKD. The trim removed 10 bases at V and 0 bases at J, leaving 10 bases unmatched. The CDR3 reads CATALAGGSSYEQYF. The CDR3 nucleotides read TGTGCCACCGCACTAGCGGGTGGGAGCTCCTACGAGCAGTACTTC.

The rearrangement uses TRBV27 and TRBJ1-6; 8 bases match TRBD1. Unmatched junction bases numbered 16, after V lost 5 bases and J lost 7 bases. The CDR3 has 18 residues. Germline-derived CDR1 and CDR2 are MNHEY and SMNVEV (reference sequence). This CDR3 is CASSLPRGQGSPNSPLHF. The DNA of the CDR3 is TGTGCCAGCAGTCTCCCTCGAGGACAGGGTAGTCCCAATTCACCCCTCCACTTT.

This chain joins TRBV2 and TRBJ2-7; weak D call: TRBD1 (5 bases). The CDR3 covers 12 residues. Trimming pared 5 bases from V and 2 bases from J, leaving 7 bases between. Looked up from germline, CDR1 is SNHLY and CDR2 is FYNNEI. CDR3 bases: TGTGCCAGCAGTAGGGGCCCCTACGAGCAGTACTTC. Amino acids: CASSRGPYEQYF.

V gene TRBV4-1 combines with J gene TRBJ1-1, with TRBD1 as a possible D gene (6 bases). The CDR3 spans 15 residues. Germline V gene sequence: CDR1 MGHRA, CDR2 YSYEKL. V was cut by 1 base and J by 5 bases, with 14 bases left in between. The CDR3, as DNA: TGCGCCAGCAGCCAAGGCGCCTCAACAGGGACTGAAGCTTTCTTT. This codes for CASSQGASTGTEAFF.

The chain uses TRBV9 and TRBJ1-4; D unclear. V gave up 0 bases and J gave up 4 bases, with 7 bases separating them. Germline-derived CDR1 and CDR2 are SGDLS and YYNGEE. CDR3 length equals 14 residues. CDR3 coding DNA: TGTGCCAGCAGCGTAGCGGAGGGTAATGAAAAACTGTTTTTT. It encodes CASSVAEGNEKLFF.

V usage is TRBV5-4 and J usage is TRBJ1-1; D gene ambiguous. CDR3 length equals 12 residues. The V gene lost 4 bases and the J gene lost 10 bases, with 14 bases spanning the gap. Germline values: CDR1 SGHNT, CDR2 YYREEE (reference sequence). This chain's CDR3 is CASSLPMGRAFF. DNA for the CDR3: TGTGCCAGCAGCCTGCCGATGGGGAGAGCTTTCTTT.

The chain recombines TRBV7-8 with TRBJ2-3, with D uncertain. This CDR3 is 15 amino acids long. From germline, CDR1 is SGHVS and CDR2 FQNEAQ. The V gene lost 5 bases and the J gene lost 1 base, with 13 bases spanning the gap. This CDR3 is CASSPTEYGTDTQYF. The CDR3 coding sequence is TGTGCCAGCAGCCCTACAGAGTATGGCACAGATACGCAGTATTTT.

This clone was picked up one time. The gene calls are TRBV4-1 and TRBJ2-7, with D maybe TRBD2 (5 bases). Germline CDR1 reads MGHRA; CDR2 reads YSYEKL. Trimming cost V 0 bases and J 4 bases, with 13 bases left between them. CDR3 length: 15 amino acids. As DNA, the CDR3 is TGCGCCAGCAGCCAAGATCACGGGGATCCATACGAGCAGTACTTC. Translating gives CASSQDHGDPYEQYF.

The chain employs TRBV14 and TRBJ2-3, with TRBD1 matching 9 bases. Germline V gene sequence: CDR1 SGHDN, CDR2 FVKESK. The CDR3 loop spans 14 amino acids. V was pared by 8 bases and J by 2 bases, with 5 bases of the junction left unmatched. CDR3 sequence (DNA): TGTGCCAGCGCCCGGGACAGGGACACAGATACGCAGTATTTT. Amino acid sequence: CASARDRDTDTQYF.

The CDR3 DNA is TGTGCCAGCAGCCTTGAGAGGGAAGCGAAAAATGAGCAGTTCTTC. Amino acids: CASSLEREAKNEQFF. The chain employs TRBV11-1 and TRBJ2-1, with D tentatively TRBD2 (5 bases). The V and J ends lost 5 bases and 7 bases respectively, with 18 bases between them. In germline, CDR1 is SGHAT, CDR2 FQDESV (reference sequence). The CDR3 consists of 15 residues.

The chain combines TRBV5-6 with TRBJ1-1; the D gene is possibly TRBD1 (6 bases). The V gene lost 1 base and the J gene lost 4 bases, with 14 bases spanning the gap. Germline loops: CDR1 SGHDT, CDR2 YYEEEE. The CDR3 is made up of 15 amino acids. DNA for the CDR3: TGTGCCAGCAGCTTGTACACAGGGAGCGCCACTGAAGCTTTCTTT. Its protein product is CASSLYTGSATEAFF.

The V gene is TRBV5-4, the J gene TRBJ2-3; 16 bases align to TRBD2. This CDR3 has 16 residues. Germline lookup yields CDR1 SGHNT and CDR2 YYREEE (reference sequence). V shed 4 bases, J shed 5 bases, and the junction held 4 bases outside the gene matches. The CDR3 loop is CASSLGTSGRVDTQYF. DNA for the CDR3: TGTGCCAGCAGCCTAGGGACTAGCGGGAGGGTAGATACGCAGTATTTT.

J is TRBJ2-7 and V is TRBV6-1, with a possible D match to TRBD2 (6 bases). The V end lost 2 bases, the J end lost 3 bases, and 11 bases lay between the germline ends. Germline CDR1 reads MNHNS; CDR2 reads SASEGT. The CDR3 extends over 14 amino acids. The DNA of the CDR3 is TGTGCCAGCAGTGAATTTGGCGGGATCTACGAGCAGTACTTC. Encoded protein: CASSEFGGIYEQYF.

The J gene is TRBJ1-3, the V gene TRBV2; tentative D call: TRBD1 (5 bases). Trimming stripped 5 bases from V and 2 bases from J, with 13 bases between. Germline lookup yields CDR1 SNHLY and CDR2 FYNNEI. This CDR3 contains 15 residues. The CDR3 DNA follows: TGTGCCAGCAGTCAAGACAGTAGCGCTGGAAACACCATATATTTT. It is translated as CASSQDSSAGNTIYF.

The CDR3 DNA sequence: TGTGCCAGCAGCCAAGCCGCGGCAGCAACTAATGAAAAACTGTTTTTT. Encoded protein: CASSQAAAATNEKLFF. The chain couples TRBV14 to TRBJ1-4; no reliable D call. Trimming removed 1 base at V and 0 bases at J, with 9 bases between. Germline V lookup: CDR1 SGHDN, CDR2 FVKESK. The length of the CDR3 is 16 residues.

V gene TRBV7-6 combines with J gene TRBJ2-7; possibly TRBD2 for D (6 bases). Trimming removed 1 base at V and 2 bases at J, with 12 bases between. Looked up from germline, CDR1 is SGHVS and CDR2 is FNYEAQ. The CDR3 contains 15 residues. The chain's CDR3 is CASSLEEGYTYEQYF. The CDR3 nucleotides read TGTGCCAGCAGCTTAGAGGAGGGGTACACCTACGAGCAGTACTTC.

V and J are TRBV6-5 and TRBJ2-1; 13 bases are shared with TRBD2. CDR1 is MNHEY, CDR2 SVGAGI, per germline. V was clipped by 5 bases and J by 7 bases; unmatched bases: 5. The CDR3 contains 15 residues. CDR3 residues: CASSPGTSGKNEQFF. The CDR3 nucleotides are TGTGCCAGCAGTCCCGGGACTAGCGGGAAAAATGAGCAGTTCTTC.

In DNA form, the CDR3 reads TGTGCCAGCCAGACACTGCGGGATTCACCCCTCCACTTT. As protein: CASQTLRDSPLHF. The chain carries TRBV6-1 and TRBJ1-6; D not resolved. CDR3 length equals 13 residues. Trimming shortened V by 8 bases and J by 8 bases, and 13 bases separated the two germline ends. CDR1 and CDR2 (germline): MNHNS, SASEGT.

This clone was observed a single time. No conserved phenylalanine or tryptophan ends this CDR3, so it is likely a read error. The CDR3 spells CASSSPQGRDGYTL. CDR3 DNA: TGTGCCAGCAGCTCACCACAGGGCAGGGATGGCTACACCCTC. The rearrangement uses TRBV5-4 and TRBJ1-2, with a possible D match to TRBD1 (6 bases). Trimming left V 3 bases short and J 6 bases short, with 15 bases between. The CDR3 extends over 14 amino acids. CDR1 is SGHNT, CDR2 YYREEE, per germline (reference sequence).

The chain joins TRBV6-1 to TRBJ1-1; 8 nucleotides line up with TRBD1. The germline V gene has CDR1 MNHNS and CDR2 SASEGT. The CDR3 has 14 amino acids. With 7 bases clipped from V and 4 bases from J, the junction kept 8 bases outside the gene matches. The DNA for the CDR3 is TGTGCCAGCAAGAAGGACAGGGAGCTCACTGAAGCTTTCTTT. This sequence encodes CASKKDRELTEAFF.

This rearrangement joins TRBV9 to TRBJ2-3, with TRBD2 identical over 8 bases. The CDR3 length is 14 residues. Germline CDR1 is SGDLS and CDR2 is YYNGEE. V was clipped by 3 bases and J by 2 bases; unmatched bases: 2. The CDR3 sequence is CASSAGGDTDTQYF. The CDR3 DNA reads as TGTGCCAGCAGCGCGGGGGGGGACACAGATACGCAGTATTTT. The full variable domain, with the rest looked up from reference TRBV9 and TRBJ2-3, is DSGVTQTPKHLITATGQRVTLRCSPRSGDLSVYWYQQSLDQGLQFLIQYYNGEERAKGNILERFSAQQFPDLHSELNLSSLELGDSALYFCASSAGGDTDTQYFGPGTRLTVL.

The chain recombines TRBV9 with TRBJ2-3; 8 bases map to TRBD2. The CDR3 loop spans 14 amino acids. CDR1 SGDLS and CDR2 YYNGEE come from the germline V gene. J was trimmed by 5 bases and V by 3 bases; bases with no gene match: 5. CDR3 loop: CASSAGLAGDTQYF. CDR3 bases: TGTGCCAGCAGCGCCGGACTAGCAGGAGATACGCAGTATTTT.

CDR3 sequence reads: CASSMTSGDYNEQFF. The CDR3 region has the DNA TGTGCCAGCAGCATGACTAGCGGGGACTACAATGAGCAGTTCTTC. This sequence joins TRBV5-6 and TRBJ2-1; 11 bases match TRBD2. CDR3 length: 15 amino acids. Per the germline V gene, CDR1 is SGHDT and CDR2 is YYEEEE. V gave up 4 bases and J gave up 3 bases; unmatched junction bases: 3. Using reference TRBV5-6 and TRBJ2-1 for the parts outside the CDR3, the full variable domain is DAGVTQSPTHLIKTRGQQVTLRCSPKSGHDTVSWYQQALGQGPQFIFQYYEEEERQRGNFPDRFSGHQFPNYSSELNVNALLLGDSALYLCASSMTSGDYNEQFFGPGTRLTVL.

The chain links TRBV28 to TRBJ2-3; TRBD2 aligns across 9 bases. CDR3 size: 14 residues. V gave up 6 bases and J gave up 3 bases; unmatched junction bases: 4. Germline V gives CDR1 MDHEN, CDR2 SYDVKM. Here the CDR3 DNA reads TGTGCCAGCAGGTTTGCGGGAGGGACAGATACGCAGTATTTT. It translates to CASRFAGGTDTQYF. Together with reference TRBV28 and TRBJ2-3, the CDR3 gives the full variable domain: DVKVTQSSRYLVKRTGEKVFLECVQDMDHENMFWYRQDPGLGLRLIYFSYDVKMKEKGDIPEGYSVSREKKERFSLILESASTNQTSMYLCASRFAGGTDTQYFGPGTRLTVL.

The chain uses TRBV5-1 and TRBJ1-2, with D perhaps TRBD1 (6 bases). This CDR3 is built from 15 residues. CDR1 SGHRS and CDR2 YFSETQ come from the germline V gene. Between the trimmed V and J ends, which lost 0 bases and 3 bases, there was a span of 12 bases. The CDR3 DNA is TGCGCCAGCAGCTTGGTTTCAGGGGTAGACTATGGCTACACCTTC. Amino acid sequence: CASSLVSGVDYGYTF.

V is TRBV11-2 and J is TRBJ2-1; 10 nucleotides line up with TRBD1. V trimming: 5 bases; J trimming: 6 bases; junction bases outside the gene matches: 4. The CDR3 contains 14 residues. Germline CDR1 reads SGHAT; CDR2 reads FQNNGV. As DNA, the CDR3 is TGTGCCAGCAGCATGGACAGGGGGATCAATGAGCAGTTCTTC. Translated: CASSMDRGINEQFF.

This CDR3 is CASSLLGSGRALSSYEQYF. The DNA for the CDR3 is TGTGCCAGCAGTTTATTGGGTAGCGGGAGGGCCCTGAGCTCCTACGAGCAGTACTTC. V and J are TRBV27 and TRBJ2-7, with 11 bases lining up with TRBD2. The CDR3 totals 19 residues. V lost 1 base, J lost 0 bases, and 11 bases stayed unmatched. Germline assignment: CDR1 MNHEY and CDR2 SMNVEV (reference sequence).